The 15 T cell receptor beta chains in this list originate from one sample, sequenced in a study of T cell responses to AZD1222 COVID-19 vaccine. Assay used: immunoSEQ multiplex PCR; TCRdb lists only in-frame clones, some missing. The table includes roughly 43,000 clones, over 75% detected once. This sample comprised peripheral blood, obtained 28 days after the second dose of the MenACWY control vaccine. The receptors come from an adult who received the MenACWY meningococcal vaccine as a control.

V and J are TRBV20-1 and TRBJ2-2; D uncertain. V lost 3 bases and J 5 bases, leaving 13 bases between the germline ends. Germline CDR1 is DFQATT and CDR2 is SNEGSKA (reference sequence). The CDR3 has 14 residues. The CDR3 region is CSASDVDGTGELFF. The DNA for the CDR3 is TGCAGTGCTAGTGACGTGGACGGAACCGGGGAGCTGTTTTTT.

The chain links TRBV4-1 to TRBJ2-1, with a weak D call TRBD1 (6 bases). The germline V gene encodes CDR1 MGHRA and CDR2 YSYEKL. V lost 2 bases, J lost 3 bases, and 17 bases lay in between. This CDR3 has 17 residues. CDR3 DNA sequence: TGCGCCAGCAGCCAAATAGGGGGTTACTACGACTACAATGAGCAGTTCTTC. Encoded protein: CASSQIGGYYDYNEQFF.

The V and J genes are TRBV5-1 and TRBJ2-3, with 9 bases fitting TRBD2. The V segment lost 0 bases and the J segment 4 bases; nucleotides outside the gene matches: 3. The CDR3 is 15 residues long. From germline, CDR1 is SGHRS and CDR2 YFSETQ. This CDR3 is CASSLVRTSADTQYF. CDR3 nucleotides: TGCGCCAGCAGCTTGGTTCGGACTAGCGCAGATACGCAGTATTTT.

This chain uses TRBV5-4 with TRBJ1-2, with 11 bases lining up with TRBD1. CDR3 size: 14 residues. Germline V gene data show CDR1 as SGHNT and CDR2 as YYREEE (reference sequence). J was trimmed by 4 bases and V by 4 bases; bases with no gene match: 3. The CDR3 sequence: CASSGDRGIYGYTF. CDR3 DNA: TGTGCCAGCAGCGGGGACAGGGGGATCTATGGCTACACCTTC.

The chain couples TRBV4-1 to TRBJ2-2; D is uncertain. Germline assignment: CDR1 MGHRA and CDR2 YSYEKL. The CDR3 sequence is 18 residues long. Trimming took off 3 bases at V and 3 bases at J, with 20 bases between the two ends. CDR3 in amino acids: CASSQYGPGSTYTGELFF. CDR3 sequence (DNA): TGCGCCAGCAGCCAGTACGGTCCGGGCTCAACATACACCGGGGAGCTGTTTTTT.

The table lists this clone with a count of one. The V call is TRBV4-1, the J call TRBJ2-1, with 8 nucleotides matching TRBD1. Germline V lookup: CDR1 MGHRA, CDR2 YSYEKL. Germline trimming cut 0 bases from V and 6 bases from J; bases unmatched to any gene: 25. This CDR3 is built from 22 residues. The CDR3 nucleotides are TGCGCCAGCAGCCAAGAACTGGGACTCGGACAGGGTAGGAAGCAACGACGCAATGAGCAGTTCTTC. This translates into CASSQELGLGQGRKQRRNEQFF.

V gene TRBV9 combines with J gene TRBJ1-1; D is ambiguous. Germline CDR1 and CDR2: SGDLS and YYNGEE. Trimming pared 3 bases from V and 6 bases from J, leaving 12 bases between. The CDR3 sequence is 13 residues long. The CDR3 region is CASSALGKAEAFF. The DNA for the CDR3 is TGTGCCAGCAGCGCCCTGGGGAAGGCTGAAGCTTTCTTT.

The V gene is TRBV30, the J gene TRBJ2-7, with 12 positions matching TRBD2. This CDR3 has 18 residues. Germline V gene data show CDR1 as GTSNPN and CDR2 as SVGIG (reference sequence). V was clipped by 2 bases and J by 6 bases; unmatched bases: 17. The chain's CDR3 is CAWSLYSMLAGGESEQYF. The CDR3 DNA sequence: TGTGCCTGGAGTCTATATTCAATGCTAGCGGGAGGGGAGTCCGAGCAGTACTTC. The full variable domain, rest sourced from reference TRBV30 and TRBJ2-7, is SQTIHQWPATLVQPVGSPLSLECTVEGTSNPNLYWYRQAAGRGLQLLFYSVGIGQISSEVPQNLSASRPQDRQFILSSKKLLLSDSGFYLCAWSLYSMLAGGESEQYFGPGTRLTVT.

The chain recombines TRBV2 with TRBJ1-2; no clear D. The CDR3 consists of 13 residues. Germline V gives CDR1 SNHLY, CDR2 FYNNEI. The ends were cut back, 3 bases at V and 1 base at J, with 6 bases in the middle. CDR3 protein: CASSEVGNYGYTF. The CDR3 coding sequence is TGTGCCAGCAGTGAGGTTGGTAACTATGGCTACACCTTC.

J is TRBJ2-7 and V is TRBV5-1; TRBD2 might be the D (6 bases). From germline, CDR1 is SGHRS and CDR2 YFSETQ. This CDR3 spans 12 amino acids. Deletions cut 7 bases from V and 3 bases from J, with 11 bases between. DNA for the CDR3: TGCGCCAGCGCGGGGAGGAACTACGAGCAGTACTTC. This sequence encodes CASAGRNYEQYF.

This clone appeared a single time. In nucleotides, the CDR3 is TGTGCCAGCAGCGTAGGGACAGTCCACACCGGGGAGCTGTTTTTT. Amino acids: CASSVGTVHTGELFF. This rearrangement joins TRBV9 to TRBJ2-2; weak D call: TRBD1 (6 bases). Germline V gene lookup returns CDR1 SGDLS and CDR2 YYNGEE. The CDR3 spans 15 residues. V dropped 0 bases and J dropped 3 bases, with 9 bases sitting between them.

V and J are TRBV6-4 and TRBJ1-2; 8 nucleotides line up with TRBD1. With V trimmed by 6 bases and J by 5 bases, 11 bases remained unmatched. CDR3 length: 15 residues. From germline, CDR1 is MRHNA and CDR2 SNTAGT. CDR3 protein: CASRLYDRGDYGYTF. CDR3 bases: TGTGCCAGCAGATTATACGACAGGGGCGATTATGGCTACACCTTC.

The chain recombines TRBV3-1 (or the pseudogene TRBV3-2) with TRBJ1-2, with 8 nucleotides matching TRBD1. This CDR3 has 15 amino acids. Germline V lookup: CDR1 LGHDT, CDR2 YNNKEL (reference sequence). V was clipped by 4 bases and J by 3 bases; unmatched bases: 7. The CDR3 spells CASSPRAQGDYGYTF. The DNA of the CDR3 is TGTGCCAGCAGCCCCCGGGCACAGGGGGACTATGGCTACACCTTC.

The CDR3 DNA sequence: TGTGCCAGTAGTATTTCCCAGGGAACCGGGGAGCTGTTTTTT. This sequence encodes CASSISQGTGELFF. The chain carries TRBV19 and TRBJ2-2; D is possibly TRBD1 (5 bases). Germline V CDR1 and CDR2: LNHDA, SQIVND (reference sequence). The CDR3 extends over 14 amino acids. Trimming cost V 3 bases and J 5 bases, with 10 bases left between them.

In DNA form, the CDR3 reads TGTGCCAGCAGGGAATCGGGAACAGATACGCAGTATTTT. Translating it yields CASRESGTDTQYF. The V call is TRBV28, the J call TRBJ2-3, with D possibly TRBD2 on 5 matching bases. Germline V gives CDR1 MDHEN, CDR2 SYDVKM. The CDR3 has 13 amino acids. V was clipped by 6 bases and J by 3 bases, with 10 bases between them.